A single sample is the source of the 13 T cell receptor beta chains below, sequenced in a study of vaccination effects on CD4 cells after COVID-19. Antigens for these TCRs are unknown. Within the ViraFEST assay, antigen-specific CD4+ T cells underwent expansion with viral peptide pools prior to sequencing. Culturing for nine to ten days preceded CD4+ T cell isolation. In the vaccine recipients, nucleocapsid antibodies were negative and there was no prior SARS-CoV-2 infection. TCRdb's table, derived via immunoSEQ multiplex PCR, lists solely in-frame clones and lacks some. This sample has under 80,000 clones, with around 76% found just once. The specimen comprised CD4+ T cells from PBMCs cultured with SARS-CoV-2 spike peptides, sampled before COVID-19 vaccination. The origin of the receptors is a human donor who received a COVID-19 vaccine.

The CDR3 nucleotides are TGTGCCAGCTCACCTTCCCGGGACAGGCCAGAGACCCAGTACTTC. Protein sequence: CASSPSRDRPETQYF. The chain uses TRBV18 and TRBJ2-5, with 8 bases aligning to TRBD1. Germline trimming cut 3 bases from V and 4 bases from J; bases unmatched to any gene: 7. Germline-derived CDR1 and CDR2 are KGHSH and LQKENI. The CDR3 spans 15 residues.

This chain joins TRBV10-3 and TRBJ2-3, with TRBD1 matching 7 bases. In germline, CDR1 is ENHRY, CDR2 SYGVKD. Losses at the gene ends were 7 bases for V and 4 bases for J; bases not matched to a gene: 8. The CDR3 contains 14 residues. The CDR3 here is CAINTGVAADTQYF. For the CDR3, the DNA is TGTGCCATCAATACAGGGGTAGCCGCAGATACGCAGTATTTT.

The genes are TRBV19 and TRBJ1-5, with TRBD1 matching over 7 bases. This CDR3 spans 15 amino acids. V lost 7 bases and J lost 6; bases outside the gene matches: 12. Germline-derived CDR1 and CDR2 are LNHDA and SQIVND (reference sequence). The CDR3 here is CASTHPTQGVQPQHF. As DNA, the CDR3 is TGTGCCAGTACCCACCCCACGCAGGGGGTTCAGCCCCAGCATTTT.

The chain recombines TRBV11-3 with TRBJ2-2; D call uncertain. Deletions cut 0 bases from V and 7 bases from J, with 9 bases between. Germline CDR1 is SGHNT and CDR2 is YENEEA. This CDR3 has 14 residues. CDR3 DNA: TGTGCCAGCAGCTTAGATCAAGGGAACGGGGAGCTGTTTTTT. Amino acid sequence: CASSLDQGNGELFF. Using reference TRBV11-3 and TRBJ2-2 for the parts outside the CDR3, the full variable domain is EAGVVQSPRYKIIEKKQPVAFWCNPISGHNTLYWYLQNLGQGPELLIRYENEEAVDDSQLPKDRFSAERLKGVDSTLKIQPAELGDSAVYLCASSLDQGNGELFFGEGSRLTVL.

The chain's CDR3 is CSASSGGDTDTQYF. In DNA, the CDR3 is TGCAGTGCCAGTAGCGGGGGGGACACAGATACGCAGTATTTT. The V and J genes are TRBV20-1 and TRBJ2-3; 11 bases line up with TRBD2. The V and J ends lost 6 bases and 2 bases, in that order; junction bases with no gene match: 4. The CDR3 runs to 14 residues. Germline CDR1 reads DFQATT; CDR2 reads SNEGSKA (reference sequence).

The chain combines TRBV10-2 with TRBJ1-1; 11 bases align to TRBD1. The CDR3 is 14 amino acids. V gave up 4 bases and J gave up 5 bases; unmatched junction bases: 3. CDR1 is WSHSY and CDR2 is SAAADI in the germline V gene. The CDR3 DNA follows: TGCGCCAGCAGTGGGACAGGGGGCAAAACTGAAGCTTTCTTT. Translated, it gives CASSGTGGKTEAFF.

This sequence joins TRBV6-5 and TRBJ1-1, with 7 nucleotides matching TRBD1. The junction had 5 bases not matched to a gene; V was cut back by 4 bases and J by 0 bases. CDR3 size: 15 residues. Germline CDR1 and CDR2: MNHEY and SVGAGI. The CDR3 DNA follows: TGTGCCAGCAGTTTCAGGGGGGGACTGAACACTGAAGCTTTCTTT. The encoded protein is CASSFRGGLNTEAFF.

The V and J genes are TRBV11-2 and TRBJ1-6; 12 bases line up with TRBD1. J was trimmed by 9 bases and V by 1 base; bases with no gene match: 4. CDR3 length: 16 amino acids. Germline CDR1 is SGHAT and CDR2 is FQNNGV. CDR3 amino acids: CASSLGDRGRGSPLHF. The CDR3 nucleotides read TGTGCCAGCAGCTTAGGGGACAGGGGGCGAGGTTCACCCCTCCACTTT.

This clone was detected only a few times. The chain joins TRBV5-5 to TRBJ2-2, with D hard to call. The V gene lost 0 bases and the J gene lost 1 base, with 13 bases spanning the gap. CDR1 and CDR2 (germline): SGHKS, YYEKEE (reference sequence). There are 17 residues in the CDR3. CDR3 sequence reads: CASSLASGNQNTGELFF. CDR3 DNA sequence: TGTGCCAGCAGCTTGGCTTCGGGTAATCAGAACACCGGGGAGCTGTTTTTT.

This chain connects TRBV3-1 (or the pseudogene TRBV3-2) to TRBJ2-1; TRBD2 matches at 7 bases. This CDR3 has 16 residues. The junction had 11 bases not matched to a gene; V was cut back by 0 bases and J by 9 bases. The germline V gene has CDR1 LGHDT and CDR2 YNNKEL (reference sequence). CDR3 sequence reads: CASSQEPGLPGGEQFF. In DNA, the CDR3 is TGTGCCAGCAGCCAAGAACCGGGACTACCCGGGGGTGAGCAGTTCTTC.

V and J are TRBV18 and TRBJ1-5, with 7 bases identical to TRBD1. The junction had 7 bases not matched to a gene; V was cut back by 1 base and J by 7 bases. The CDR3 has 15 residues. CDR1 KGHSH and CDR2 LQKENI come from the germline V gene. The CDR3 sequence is CASSPQTGENQPQHF. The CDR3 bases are TGTGCCAGCTCACCACAAACAGGGGAGAACCAGCCCCAGCATTTT.

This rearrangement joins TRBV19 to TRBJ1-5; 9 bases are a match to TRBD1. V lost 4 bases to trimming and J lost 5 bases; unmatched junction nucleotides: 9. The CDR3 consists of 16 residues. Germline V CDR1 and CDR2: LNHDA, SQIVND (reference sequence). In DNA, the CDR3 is TGTGCCAGTAGTAGGGGAGGACAGGGGAAACATCAGCCCCAGCATTTT. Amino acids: CASSRGGQGKHQPQHF.

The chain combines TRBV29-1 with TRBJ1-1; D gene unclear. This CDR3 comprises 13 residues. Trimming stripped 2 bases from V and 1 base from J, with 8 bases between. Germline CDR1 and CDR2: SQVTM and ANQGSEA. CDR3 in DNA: TGCAGCGTTGAATGGGGATGGAACACTGAAGCTTTCTTT. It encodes CSVEWGWNTEAFF.